Each of the 17 T cell receptor beta chains below was sequenced from the same sample in a study of cytomegalovirus exposure and HLA in healthy donors. Primers included in the PCR were 60 Vbeta and 13 Jbeta primers. The protocol was immunoSEQ multiplex PCR, while the TCRdb copy is restricted to in-frame clones and leaves out a portion. The table lists over 150,000 clones, 68% of them singletons. The sample comprised PBMCs. All receptors come from a man in his forties or fifties in good health and CMV-seronegative.

The V gene is TRBV28, the J gene TRBJ1-5; 11 bases align to TRBD1. V lost 5 bases to trimming and J lost 1 base; unmatched junction nucleotides: 7. Germline-derived CDR1 and CDR2 are MDHEN and SYDVKM. This CDR3 is 17 amino acids long. CDR3: CASSTGTGGWSNQPQHF. CDR3 DNA sequence: TGTGCCAGCAGTACCGGGACAGGGGGTTGGAGCAATCAGCCCCAGCATTTT.

The V call is TRBV7-9, the J call TRBJ2-5; TRBD2 agrees at 9 bases. Germline assignment: CDR1 SEHNR and CDR2 FQNEAQ (reference sequence). V shed 0 bases and J 4 bases; nucleotides not matched to a gene: 0. This CDR3 has 14 amino acids. Written as DNA, the CDR3 is TGTGCCAGCAGCTTAGCAGCGGGGGGAGAGACCCAGTACTTC. This codes for CASSLAAGGETQYF. The whole variable domain, filled in from reference TRBV7-9 and TRBJ2-5, reads DTGVSQNPRHKITKRGQNVTFRCDPISEHNRLYWYRQTLGQGPEFLTYFQNEAQLEKSRLLSDRFSAERPKGSFSTLEIQRTEQGDSAMYLCASSLAAGGETQYFGPGTRLLVL.

The chain recombines TRBV10-3 with TRBJ1-1, with D perhaps matching TRBD1 (6 bases). Per the germline V gene, CDR1 is ENHRY and CDR2 is SYGVKD. The V end lost 7 bases, the J end lost 1 base, and 10 bases lay between the germline ends. This CDR3 has 13 amino acids. The CDR3 DNA sequence: TGTGCCATCATTGGACAGCCGAACACTGAAGCTTTCTTT. Translation gives CAIIGQPNTEAFF.

This chain links TRBV9 with TRBJ2-2, with D hard to call. CDR3 size: 16 residues. Between the trimmed V and J ends, which lost 0 bases and 0 bases, there was a span of 9 bases. Per germline, CDR1 SGDLS and CDR2 YYNGEE. The CDR3 coding sequence is TGTGCCAGCAGCGTAGCCTCAAGAGCGAACACCGGGGAGCTGTTTTTT. Residues: CASSVASRANTGELFF. The full variable domain, rest sourced from reference TRBV9 and TRBJ2-2, is DSGVTQTPKHLITATGQRVTLRCSPRSGDLSVYWYQQSLDQGLQFLIQYYNGEERAKGNILERFSAQQFPDLHSELNLSSLELGDSALYFCASSVASRANTGELFFGEGSRLTVL.

This chain uses TRBV28 with TRBJ2-3; 15 positions match TRBD2. This CDR3 has 16 amino acids. V shed 5 bases and J 3 bases; nucleotides not matched to a gene: 3. CDR1 is MDHEN and CDR2 is SYDVKM in the germline V gene. CDR3 amino acids: CASSLGTSGGTDTQYF. The CDR3 DNA follows: TGTGCCAGCAGTCTCGGGACTAGCGGGGGGACAGATACGCAGTATTTT.

The table lists this clone with a few counts. The chain combines TRBV7-6 with TRBJ2-2; 8 nucleotides align to TRBD1. This CDR3 is built from 15 residues. V lost 6 bases and J lost 3; bases outside the gene matches: 6. Germline lookup yields CDR1 SGHVS and CDR2 FNYEAQ. DNA for the CDR3: TGTGCCAGCAGAGAGACAGGGGTCGACACCGGGGAGCTGTTTTTT. Encoded protein: CASRETGVDTGELFF. The entire variable domain, with the rest obtained from reference TRBV7-6 and TRBJ2-2, is as follows: GAGVSQSPRYKVTKRGQDVALRCDPISGHVSLYWYRQALGQGPEFLTYFNYEAQQDKSGLPNDRFSAERPEGSISTLTIQRTEQRDSAMYRCASRETGVDTGELFFGEGSRLTVL.

This chain connects TRBV5-6 to TRBJ2-5; 11 nucleotides match TRBD2. The J segment lost 5 bases and the V segment lost 7 bases, leaving 10 bases of the junction unmatched. The CDR3 consists of 15 residues. CDR1 is SGHDT and CDR2 is YYEEEE in the germline V gene. CDR3: CASLPSGGLTETQYF. The CDR3 nucleotides read TGTGCCAGCCTTCCTAGCGGGGGGCTTACGGAGACCCAGTACTTC.

The V gene is TRBV5-1, the J gene TRBJ2-3, with 9 positions matching TRBD1. Germline V lookup: CDR1 SGHRS, CDR2 YFSETQ. With V trimmed by 1 base and J by 3 bases, 3 bases remained unmatched. This CDR3 is built from 15 residues. The CDR3 nucleotides are TGCGCCAGCAGCTTGTGGACAGGGGCAACAGATACGCAGTATTTT. Translated, it gives CASSLWTGATDTQYF.

This rearrangement joins TRBV7-7 to TRBJ2-3; 9 bases line up with TRBD2. J was trimmed by 2 bases and V by 1 base; bases with no gene match: 1. This CDR3 has 15 amino acids. Germline V gene sequence: CDR1 SSHAT, CDR2 FNYEAQ (reference sequence). For the CDR3, the DNA is TGTGCCAGCAGCTTAGGACTAGCGGACACAGATACGCAGTATTTT. Residues: CASSLGLADTDTQYF.

V usage is TRBV7-2 and J usage is TRBJ1-4; 9 bases agree with TRBD1. This CDR3 spans 15 amino acids. Trimming at V came to 6 bases and at J to 12 bases, leaving 14 bases not matched to a gene. Germline V lookup: CDR1 SGHTA, CDR2 FQGNSA. In DNA form, the CDR3 reads TGTGCCAGCAGATCCAGGACAGGGGATAAGGGGGAACTGTTTTTT. It specifies CASRSRTGDKGELFF.

The chain employs TRBV18 and TRBJ1-3, with TRBD1 identical over 7 bases. J was trimmed by 4 bases and V by 4 bases; bases with no gene match: 7. The germline CDR1 and CDR2 sequences are KGHSH and LQKENI. CDR3 size: 15 residues. Written as DNA, the CDR3 is TGTGCCAGCTCACACCGGACAGGTACCGGAAACACCATATATTTT. It encodes CASSHRTGTGNTIYF.

The J gene is TRBJ2-1, the V gene TRBV5-3; D call uncertain. TRBV5-3 belongs to the ORF category, with a function that is uncertain. The CDR3 covers 15 residues. The ends were cut back, 1 base at V and 7 bases at J, with 15 bases in the middle. The CDR3 DNA reads as TGTGCCAGAAGCTTGCATACTACCCATCGGAATGAGCAGTTCTTC. This gives the protein CARSLHTTHRNEQFF.

This clone came up a few times. One end of the junction varies from germline; a read error may be responsible. The CDR3 DNA follows: TGTGCTAGCAGCTTAGCGTTGACGGGGACCGGGGAGCTGTTTTTT. Translated, it gives CASSLALTGTGELFF. The chain uses TRBV7-7 and TRBJ2-2, with D maybe TRBD2 (5 bases). The CDR3 extends over 15 amino acids. Germline CDR1 SSHAT, CDR2 FNYEAQ (reference sequence).

In its sample, this clone was seen a few times. V usage is TRBV7-8 and J usage is TRBJ2-1, with 9 nucleotides matching TRBD1. Trimming took 5 bases from V and 6 from J; bases not matched to a gene: 11. This CDR3 comprises 16 residues. Per germline, CDR1 SGHVS and CDR2 FQNEAQ. In DNA, the CDR3 is TGTGCCAGCAGCCTTTGGCCAGGACAGGGGTCCAATGAGCAGTTCTTC. It translates to CASSLWPGQGSNEQFF.

V is TRBV5-1 and J is TRBJ2-5, with 13 bases identical to TRBD2. CDR1 SGHRS and CDR2 YFSETQ come from the germline V gene. J lost 1 base, V lost 2 bases, and 2 bases had no gene match. The CDR3 runs to 16 residues. CDR3 DNA: TGCGCCAGCAGCTTCGGACTAGCGGGGGCCCAAGAGACCCAGTACTTC. It translates to CASSFGLAGAQETQYF.

V gene TRBV7-8 combines with J gene TRBJ2-5; 8 bases are shared with TRBD2. This CDR3 spans 16 amino acids. J was trimmed by 5 bases and V by 5 bases; bases with no gene match: 13. The germline gives CDR1 SGHVS, CDR2 FQNEAQ. CDR3 region: CASSAIIAGRGETQYF. In nucleotides, the CDR3 is TGTGCCAGCAGCGCAATTATAGCGGGGCGGGGGGAGACCCAGTACTTC.

The V and J genes are TRBV2 and TRBJ1-4; D gene uncertain. The germline gives CDR1 SNHLY, CDR2 FYNNEI. The CDR3 has 14 residues. V gave up 7 bases and J gave up 5 bases, with 14 bases separating them. The CDR3 here is CASKAGIGNEKLFF. In DNA, the CDR3 is TGTGCCAGCAAGGCGGGGATCGGGAATGAAAAACTGTTTTTT.